Ten or more counts support the clone carrying this T cell receptor (beta chain). Antigen: not known. TCRdb called the 5' RACE reads again in MiXCR, with one record for every CDR3 protein. The table records around 490,000 distinct CDR3 sequences, about 13% of them present only once. The germline V gene encodes CDR1 SQVTM and CDR2 ANQGSEA. The V and J ends lost 4 bases and 9 bases respectively, with 19 bases between them. The CDR3 extends over 13 amino acids. The sample comes from a study of identical twins. Study observations and caveats: Carriage of fewer insertions was seen in abundant cord blood beta clonotypes, whereas memory repertoires showed none. Analyses based on zero insertions could be partly confounded by invariant MAIT and iNKT cells.

This same sample was also part of a study on yellow fever vaccine responses in identical twins. That study reports: Twin vaccine T cell responses reportedly seemed partly convergent, partly personalized.

The sequence was obtained from a woman between 18 and 29 years old in good health. What was sequenced was CD4+ T cells sorted from blood. The chain links TRBV29-1 to TRBJ2-7, with D unresolved. CDR3 sequence: CSVVWAQEGPQYF. In nucleotides, the CDR3 is TGCAGCGTTGTTTGGGCTCAAGAAGGACCGCAGTACTTC.